This T cell receptor beta chain was identified in a study of Graves' ophthalmopathy and Graves' hyperthyroidism. Study at large: Stable hyperthyroidism referred to disease that showed no ophthalmopathy within 18 months of follow-up.

Amplifying from RNA transcripts, the study obtained TCR beta CDR3 regions. After a first-round RT-PCR with HTBI primers, a second-round multiplex PCR was run. TCRdb redid the calling of the multiplex PCR reads with MiXCR, one entry per CDR3 protein. The data contain 500,000 to 700,000 distinct CDR3 sequences, less than 40% of them singletons. Study observations and caveats: Clonotypes were expanded in thyroid at above 0.001 frequency, and most also appeared in blood.

CDR3 length: 13 residues. In its sample, this clonotype was seen many times. The target antigen is unknown. An end of the junction does not agree with germline; a read error may underlie this. The V call is TRBV12-3 or TRBV12-4, the J call TRBJ2-5, with D perhaps TRBD1 or TRBD2 (5 bases each). Sequenced input: peripheral blood or thyroid tissue (not recorded which). The receptor was isolated from an adult man with Graves' hyperthyroidism. Written as DNA, the CDR3 is TGTGCCAGCAGTTCGGCCTCCGGGGCGGACCCGGCTTTC. This encodes CASSSASGADPAF.